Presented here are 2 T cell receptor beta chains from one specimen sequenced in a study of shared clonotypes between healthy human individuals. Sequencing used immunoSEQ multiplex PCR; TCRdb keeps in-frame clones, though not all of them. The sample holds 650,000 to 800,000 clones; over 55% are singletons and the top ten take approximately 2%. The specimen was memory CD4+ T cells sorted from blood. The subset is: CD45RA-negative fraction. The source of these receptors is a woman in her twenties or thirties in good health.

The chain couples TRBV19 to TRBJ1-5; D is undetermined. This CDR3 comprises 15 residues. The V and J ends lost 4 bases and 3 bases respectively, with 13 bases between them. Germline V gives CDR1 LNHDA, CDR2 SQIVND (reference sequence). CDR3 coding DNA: TGTGCCAGTAGTACAGCACGGCAGACCAATCAGCCCCAGCATTTT. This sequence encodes CASSTARQTNQPQHF.

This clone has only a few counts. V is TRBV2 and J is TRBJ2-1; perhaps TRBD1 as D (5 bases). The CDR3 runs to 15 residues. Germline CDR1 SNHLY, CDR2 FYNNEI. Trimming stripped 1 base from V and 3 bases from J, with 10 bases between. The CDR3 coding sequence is TGTGCCAGCAGTGAAGGACAGACAAGCTACAATGAGCAGTTCTTC. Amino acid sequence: CASSEGQTSYNEQFF.